One sample yielded the 20 T cell receptor beta chains listed below, sequenced in a study of beta chain features in type 1 diabetes. Since all of the isolated RNA was reverse transcribed, expressed TCRB transcripts were what got sequenced. Clones were read by immunoSEQ multiplex PCR, and TCRdb kept only the in-frame ones, dropping some. The data show hundreds of thousands of clones, over 9.5% seen once. Material for sequencing was naive CD4+ T cells from blood. The source is a woman aged 18-29 years in good health.

This clone has just a few counts. V usage is TRBV30 and J usage is TRBJ2-7; TRBD1 matches at 8 bases. Germline V gene lookup returns CDR1 GTSNPN and CDR2 SVGIG (reference sequence). The CDR3 runs 13 residues. Trimming cost V 5 bases and J 6 bases; bases outside gene matches: 9. The CDR3 reads CAWSRQGLFEQYF. As DNA, the CDR3 is TGTGCCTGGTCTCGACAGGGGCTTTTCGAGCAGTACTTC.

The CDR3 coding sequence is TGTGCCAGCAGTTACCCGAGACTGGGGAACACCGGGGAGCTGTTTTTT. Protein product: CASSYPRLGNTGELFF. The chain uses TRBV6-5 and TRBJ2-2; D is undetermined. The germline V and J ends were trimmed by 2 bases and 1 base, with 11 bases remaining between them. The CDR3 contains 16 residues. CDR1 MNHEY and CDR2 SVGAGI come from the germline V gene.

The chain has TRBV6-5 and TRBJ1-1; TRBD1 agrees at 7 bases. Losses at the gene ends were 5 bases for V and 7 bases for J; bases not matched to a gene: 4. The length of the CDR3 is 12 residues. CDR1 and CDR2 from the germline V gene are MNHEY and SVGAGI. The CDR3 loop is CASSRRTGEAFF. CDR3 nucleotides: TGTGCCAGCAGTCGACGGACAGGTGAAGCTTTCTTT.

V gene TRBV4-1 combines with J gene TRBJ2-7; 8 bases are a match to TRBD1. V lost 1 base, J lost 5 bases, and 7 bases stayed unmatched. CDR1 is MGHRA and CDR2 is YSYEKL in the germline V gene. The CDR3 is 15 residues long. The CDR3 nucleotides are TGCGCCAGCAGCCAAGTAGGGACAGGTCTTCACGAGCAGTACTTC. It yields the protein CASSQVGTGLHEQYF.

This rearrangement joins TRBV4-2 to TRBJ2-3, with 10 bases aligning to TRBD1. CDR1 is LGHNA, CDR2 YNFKEQ, per germline. The V segment lost 3 bases and the J segment 2 bases; nucleotides outside the gene matches: 8. This CDR3 has 17 residues. The CDR3 nucleotides are TGTGCCAGCAGCCAGGACAGGGGGTTATCCCCCACAGATACGCAGTATTTT. The encoded protein is CASSQDRGLSPTDTQYF.

The chain recombines TRBV2 with TRBJ1-2, with D possibly matching TRBD1 (6 bases). V lost 2 bases, J lost 7 bases, and 20 bases lay in between. Germline V gene sequence: CDR1 SNHLY, CDR2 FYNNEI. The CDR3 covers 16 residues. CDR3 residues: CASSERKDRGKFGYTF. The CDR3 DNA follows: TGTGCCAGCAGTGAAAGGAAGGACAGAGGAAAATTTGGCTACACCTTC.

The chain recombines TRBV27 with TRBJ1-5; D gene uncertain. V dropped 2 bases and J dropped 0 bases, with 5 bases sitting between them. Germline V CDR1 and CDR2: MNHEY, SMNVEV (reference sequence). CDR3 size: 14 residues. The CDR3 DNA sequence: TGTGCCAGCAGTTTAGAACATAGCAATCAGCCCCAGCATTTT. Amino acid sequence: CASSLEHSNQPQHF.

This chain uses TRBV7-8 with TRBJ1-5, with 7 bases fitting TRBD1. The CDR3 extends over 18 amino acids. V gave up 5 bases and J gave up 0 bases; unmatched junction bases: 13. Germline values: CDR1 SGHVS, CDR2 FQNEAQ. This CDR3 is CASSATHWDSYSNQPQHF. CDR3 DNA: TGTGCCAGCAGCGCAACCCACTGGGACAGTTATAGCAATCAGCCCCAGCATTTT.

This clone was observed a handful of times. The J gene is TRBJ1-1, the V gene TRBV29-1, with TRBD1 matching over 9 bases. V lost 6 bases to trimming and J lost 9 bases; unmatched junction nucleotides: 11. The germline CDR1 and CDR2 sequences are SQVTM and ANQGSEA. The CDR3 consists of 13 residues. Here the CDR3 reads CSVLGTGRVQAFF. The CDR3 DNA reads as TGCAGCGTCCTGGGGACAGGGCGGGTTCAAGCTTTCTTT.

This clone was observed a few times. The CDR3 region has the DNA TGTGCCAGCAGCTTAGGGGGAGCCGCGTCGGGCAATCAGCCCCAGCATTTT. Its translation is CASSLGGAASGNQPQHF. V and J are TRBV7-2 and TRBJ1-5, with D hard to call. Germline CDR1 reads SGHTA; CDR2 reads FQGNSA. The CDR3 sequence is 17 residues long. V lost 1 base to trimming and J lost 2 bases, with 15 bases between them.

This clone was found a few times. V and J are TRBV29-1 and TRBJ1-4; TRBD1 agrees at 7 bases. Trimming removed 0 bases from V and 11 bases from J; junction bases left unmatched: 12. The CDR3 runs to 15 residues. The germline V gene has CDR1 SQVTM and CDR2 ANQGSEA. The CDR3 DNA follows: TGCAGCGTTGAAGATCGGGAGGGGGCTTACGGGAAACTGTTTTTT. Translating it yields CSVEDREGAYGKLFF.

This chain joins TRBV6-5 and TRBJ2-3; D is perhaps TRBD1 (6 bases). CDR3 length equals 14 residues. The germline V gene has CDR1 MNHEY and CDR2 SVGAGI. Trimming pared 7 bases from V and 0 bases from J, leaving 11 bases between. CDR3 residues: CASTETGSTDTQYF. Here the CDR3 DNA reads TGTGCCAGCACCGAGACAGGCAGCACAGATACGCAGTATTTT.

Only a few counts were recorded for this clone. J is TRBJ1-6 and V is TRBV6-6; D is unresolved. V lost 0 bases and J 6 bases, leaving 12 bases between the germline ends. This CDR3 contains 16 residues. Germline V CDR1 and CDR2: MNHNY, SVGAGI (reference sequence). This chain's CDR3 is CASSYSSPSVNSPLHF. DNA of the CDR3: TGTGCCAGCAGTTACTCGAGTCCTTCCGTTAATTCACCCCTCCACTTT.

A few counts support this clone. This chain joins TRBV28 and TRBJ1-2; a possible D gene is TRBD1 (6 bases). CDR1 is MDHEN and CDR2 is SYDVKM in the germline V gene. The CDR3 runs 14 residues. V lost 7 bases to trimming and J lost 4 bases, with 16 bases between them. CDR3 sequence reads: CASTNSDSFYGYTF. The CDR3 region has the DNA TGTGCCAGCACAAACTCGGACAGCTTCTATGGCTACACCTTC.

The V call is TRBV4-1, the J call TRBJ1-4; 9 bases fit TRBD1. CDR3 length equals 15 residues. V gave up 3 bases and J gave up 8 bases; unmatched junction bases: 7. The germline V gene has CDR1 MGHRA and CDR2 YSYEKL. As DNA, the CDR3 is TGCGCCAGCAGCCAGGTACAGGGGGCATGGGAAAAACTGTTTTTT. Residues: CASSQVQGAWEKLFF.

About this clone: This sample also contains other DNA sequences that code for the same CDR3. This chain uses TRBV5-1 with TRBJ2-3; TRBD1 agrees at 9 bases. Losses at the gene ends were 1 base for V and 1 base for J; bases not matched to a gene: 1. Per the germline V gene, CDR1 is SGHRS and CDR2 is YFSETQ. CDR3 size: 15 residues. The CDR3 coding sequence is TGCGCCAGCAGCTTGCGACAGGGGGGCACAGATACGCAGTATTTT. Its translation is CASSLRQGGTDTQYF.

The J gene is TRBJ2-5, the V gene TRBV7-2, with D unclear. V was clipped by 3 bases and J by 1 base, with 6 bases between them. CDR1 and CDR2 (germline): SGHTA, FQGNSA. This CDR3 contains 13 residues. CDR3 coding DNA: TGTGCCAGCAGCTTCTTCCGCCAAGAGACCCAGTACTTC. Its protein product is CASSFFRQETQYF.

The gene calls are TRBV7-2 and TRBJ2-3; 7 nucleotides align to TRBD1. The length of the CDR3 is 15 residues. Germline trimming cut 5 bases from V and 3 bases from J; bases unmatched to any gene: 8. Germline CDR1 and CDR2: SGHTA and FQGNSA. CDR3 in amino acids: CASSTRQGGTDTQYF. The CDR3 nucleotides read TGTGCCAGCAGCACCCGACAGGGTGGAACAGATACGCAGTATTTT.

In its sample, this clone was seen a few times. The gene calls are TRBV6-5 and TRBJ1-1, with D unclear. The germline V and J ends were trimmed by 5 bases and 0 bases, with 10 bases remaining between them. The CDR3 has 14 residues. Germline CDR1 is MNHEY and CDR2 is SVGAGI. CDR3 bases: TGTGCCAGCAGTCCCTTGACACTGAACACTGAAGCTTTCTTT. Its protein product is CASSPLTLNTEAFF.

This clone was detected only a few times. This chain joins TRBV6-1 and TRBJ2-7, with 8 bases aligning to TRBD1. CDR3 length equals 15 residues. Germline V gene sequence: CDR1 MNHNS, CDR2 SASEGT. Trimming at V came to 8 bases and at J to 2 bases, leaving 11 bases not matched to a gene. The CDR3, as DNA: TGTGCCAGCCGACAGGACAGGGCCCTAACCTACGAGCAGTACTTC. Amino acid sequence: CASRQDRALTYEQYF.